A single sample gave rise to the 21 T cell receptor beta chains below, sequenced in a study of human CD8 memory T cell subsets (dated by TCRdb to between 2020 and 2021). A Human TCR Profiling Kit was used to prepare UMI-labeled 5' RACE TCRbeta libraries. TCRdb reprocessed the reads into one record per CDR3 protein sequence, lacking DNA. The record for this sample contains 9,500 to 15,000 distinct CDR3 sequences. Clones ranked in the top ten supply more than 13% of the sample. The sequenced sample was CD8+ T cells from PBMCs. Every receptor here comes from a human donor in good health.

The V call is TRBV4-1, the J call TRBJ2-3; there is no DNA to check the TCRdb D call of TRBD2. The germline gives CDR1 MGHRA, CDR2 YSYEKL. The CDR3 has 15 amino acids. The CDR3 sequence: CASSQDGGALDTQYF.

Measured by frequency, this clonotype is medium-sized. The chain joins TRBV24-1 to TRBJ2-1; the D call from TCRdb, TRBD2, cannot be confirmed without DNA. Germline values: CDR1 KGHDR, CDR2 SFDVKD. The CDR3 covers 14 residues. The CDR3 region is CATTSRQSPNEQFF.

The rearrangement uses TRBV4-2 and TRBJ2-7. The CDR3 sequence is 13 residues long. Per germline, CDR1 LGHNA and CDR2 YNFKEQ. This CDR3 reads CASSQAKSGEQYF.

J is TRBJ2-7 and V is TRBV30; absent DNA, TCRdb's TRBD1 call cannot be checked. This CDR3 region has 13 residues. Germline V gives CDR1 GTSNPN, CDR2 SVGIG (reference sequence). The CDR3 sequence is CAWSITGDGEQYF.

This clonotype is deemed medium-sized by its frequency. This chain joins TRBV5-1 and TRBJ1-2; TCRdb calls TRBD1, which cannot be checked without DNA. Looked up from germline, CDR1 is SGHRS and CDR2 is YFSETQ. The CDR3 is 16 residues long. CDR3 sequence reads: CASSRGQGASNYGYTF. The variable domain in full, with the rest retrieved from reference TRBV5-1 and TRBJ1-2, is KAGVTQTPRYLIKTRGQQVTLSCSPISGHRSVSWYQQTPGQGLQFLFEYFSETQRNKGNFPGRFSGRQFSNSRSEMNVSTLELGDSALYLCASSRGQGASNYGYTFGSGTRLTVV.

V and J are TRBV3-1 and TRBJ2-2; the TCRdb D gene call, TRBD2, has no DNA to confirm it. Germline CDR1 and CDR2: LGHDT and YNNKEL (reference sequence). This CDR3 spans 15 amino acids. The CDR3: CASSPLAGNTGELFF. The complete variable domain, with remaining parts taken from reference TRBV3-1 and TRBJ2-2, reads DTAVSQTPKYLVTQMGNDKSIKCEQNLGHDTMYWYKQDSKKFLKIMFSYNNKELIINETVPNRFSPKSPDKAHLNLHINSLELGDSAVYFCASSPLAGNTGELFFGEGSRLTVL.

CDR3 amino acids: CASSLGQGAYEQYF. The rearrangement joins TRBV5-1 to TRBJ2-7. Germline V gene lookup returns CDR1 SGHRS and CDR2 YFSETQ. The CDR3 is 14 amino acids. The variable domain in full, completed from reference TRBV5-1 and TRBJ2-7, reads KAGVTQTPRYLIKTRGQQVTLSCSPISGHRSVSWYQQTPGQGLQFLFEYFSETQRNKGNFPGRFSGRQFSNSRSEMNVSTLELGDSALYLCASSLGQGAYEQYFGPGTRLTVT.

The chain combines TRBV4-3 with TRBJ2-1; as DNA is missing, the TRBD1 call by TCRdb cannot be tested. The germline CDR1 and CDR2 sequences are LGHNA and YSLEER. This CDR3 contains 12 residues. The CDR3: CASSPGQGSRFF.

The V and J genes are TRBV29-1 and TRBJ2-7; TCRdb's assignment of TRBD1 cannot be checked, as there is no DNA. The germline CDR1 and CDR2 sequences are SQVTM and ANQGSEA. The CDR3 has 13 residues. CDR3 sequence reads: CSVNAGYTYEQYF.

The rearrangement links TRBV7-7 to TRBJ2-1; TCRdb returns TRBD2, unconfirmable since there is no DNA. This CDR3 has 15 amino acids. Per the germline V gene, CDR1 is SSHAT and CDR2 is FNYEAQ (reference sequence). The CDR3 spells CASSSVAGGVNEQFF.

The chain has TRBV6-5 and TRBJ2-4; the D call of TRBD2 rests on TCRdb alone, since no DNA is present to check it. Germline CDR1 reads MNHEY; CDR2 reads SVGAGI. The CDR3 is made up of 16 amino acids. CDR3 residues: CASSYGSGALGDIQYF.

V and J are TRBV15 and TRBJ2-7; TCRdb proposes TRBD2, but this gene call is untestable without DNA. The CDR3 covers 16 residues. In germline, CDR1 is LNHNV, CDR2 YYDKDF (reference sequence). The CDR3 protein is CATSRGVGDSSYEQYF.

The V and J genes are TRBV3-1 and TRBJ2-5; TCRdb gives TRBD1 as the D gene, but with no DNA this cannot be confirmed. The CDR3 has 14 residues. Germline-derived CDR1 and CDR2 are LGHDT and YNNKEL (reference sequence). The CDR3 reads CASSPSDGAAAQYF.

The V call is TRBV7-9, the J call TRBJ2-1; checking the TCRdb D call of TRBD1 is not possible without DNA. CDR1 is SEHNR and CDR2 is FQNEAQ in the germline V gene (reference sequence). CDR3 length equals 12 residues. The CDR3 sequence: CASTDSHNEQFF.

The chain links TRBV6-6 to TRBJ2-3; as DNA is missing, the TRBD2 call by TCRdb cannot be tested. Germline loops: CDR1 MNHNY, CDR2 SVGAGI (reference sequence). The CDR3 is made up of 18 amino acids. The CDR3 reads CASSYSNVLAGDTDTQYF.

This clonotype ranks as medium-sized in terms of frequency. The rearrangement uses TRBV6-2 or TRBV6-3 and TRBJ1-1. Germline loops: CDR1 MNHEY, CDR2 SVGEGT. The CDR3 is 14 amino acids. The chain's CDR3 is CASSYGLMNTEAFF.

This clonotype is called medium-sized based on its frequency. The chain has TRBV29-1 and TRBJ2-1; TCRdb picks TRBD2, but there is no DNA to check that call. Looked up from germline, CDR1 is SQVTM and CDR2 is ANQGSEA. CDR3 size: 13 residues. The CDR3 loop reads CSVEIADYNEQFF.

This chain joins TRBV5-5 and TRBJ2-7. Per germline, CDR1 SGHKS and CDR2 YYEKEE (reference sequence). The CDR3 extends over 13 amino acids. This CDR3 reads CASSPYIGYEQYF.

The V gene is TRBV6-6, the J gene TRBJ2-5; TCRdb gives TRBD1 as the D gene, but with no DNA this cannot be confirmed. Germline V lookup: CDR1 MNHNY, CDR2 SVGAGI (reference sequence). This CDR3 region has 15 residues. CDR3: CASSLPPAGQETQYF.

This clonotype shows up as medium-sized by frequency. The rearrangement uses TRBV7-9 and TRBJ2-7. CDR3 length: 13 amino acids. Germline-derived CDR1 and CDR2 are SEHNR and FQNEAQ (reference sequence). The CDR3 sequence: CASSLASRQEQYF.

According to its frequency, this clonotype is medium-sized. The V call is TRBV29-1, the J call TRBJ2-7; TCRdb gives TRBD1 as the D gene, but with no DNA this cannot be confirmed. Germline V gene data show CDR1 as SQVTM and CDR2 as ANQGSEA. This CDR3 region has 12 residues. The CDR3: CSVEGLGDEQYF.